A selection of T cell receptor beta chains follows, all from one sample in a study of naive and memory T cell subsets. TCRdb itself ran the UMI-ligation and nested PCR reads through MiXCR, one entry per CDR3 protein. The data hold 120,000 to 150,000 distinct CDR3 sequences, with 20% to 25% observed a single time. The sample was naive CD4+ T cells from blood. These TCRs come from a human donor in good health. Both conserved end residues are part of each CDR3. A D gene is named only where the DNA matches it firmly. Some rows have no size entry. The others give once, few or many, or a class for an expanded clone.

len: 16
abundance: -
v_gene: TRBV29-1
d_gene: TRBD2
j_gene: TRBJ2-6
CDR3nt: TGCAGCGTTGAACGTCGCGGCGGGAGAGGGGCCAACGTCCTGACTTTC
CDR3aa: CSVERRGGRGANVLTF

len: 16
abundance: few
v_gene: TRBV5-1
d_gene: TRBD2
j_gene: TRBJ2-3
CDR3nt: TGCGCCAGCAGCTTGTTTGCGGGAGTGGGAACAGATACGCAGTATTTT
CDR3aa: CASSLFAGVGTDTQYF

len: 12
abundance: few
v_gene: TRBV2
d_gene: -
j_gene: TRBJ1-1
CDR3nt: TGTGCCAGCACTCCGACCGGGATTGAAGCTTTCTTT
CDR3aa: CASTPTGIEAFF

len: 15
abundance: few
v_gene: TRBV6-5
d_gene: TRBD1
j_gene: TRBJ1-2
CDR3nt: TGTGCCAGCAGTCGAGGACAGGGGGGGGGCTATGGCTACACCTTC
CDR3aa: CASSRGQGGGYGYTF

len: 13
abundance: -
v_gene: TRBV2
d_gene: -
j_gene: TRBJ2-1
CDR3nt: TGTGCCAGCAGAACACTAGGAAACAATGAGCAGTTCTTC
CDR3aa: CASRTLGNNEQFF

len: 15
abundance: -
v_gene: TRBV5-1
d_gene: -
j_gene: TRBJ2-7
CDR3nt: TGCGCCAGCAGCCGCGGCCGCGACAGCTCCTACGAGCAGTACTTC
CDR3aa: CASSRGRDSSYEQYF

len: 14
abundance: few
v_gene: TRBV28
d_gene: -
j_gene: TRBJ2-7
CDR3nt: TGTGCCAGCAGCCGAGGACCATCTCCTTACGAGCAGTACTTC
CDR3aa: CASSRGPSPYEQYF

len: 13
abundance: -
v_gene: TRBV29-1
d_gene: TRBD1
j_gene: TRBJ1-2
CDR3nt: TGCAGCGTCCGGACAGGGGTAAACTATGGCTACACCTTC
CDR3aa: CSVRTGVNYGYTF

len: 13
abundance: many
v_gene: TRBV29-1
d_gene: TRBD2
j_gene: TRBJ2-3
CDR3nt: TGCAGCGTTGGGCTAGCGGGAGAGGATACGCAGTATTTT
CDR3aa: CSVGLAGEDTQYF

len: 14
abundance: many
v_gene: TRBV5-1
d_gene: -
j_gene: TRBJ2-7
CDR3nt: TGCGCCAGCAGCTTGGGGGGGACATACTACGAGCAGTACTTC
CDR3aa: CASSLGGTYYEQYF

len: 16
abundance: -
v_gene: TRBV7-9
d_gene: -
j_gene: TRBJ2-1
CDR3nt: TGTGCCAGCAGCCCCCGGGACGGGACAAACTACAATGAGCAGTTCTTC
CDR3aa: CASSPRDGTNYNEQFF

len: 14
abundance: -
v_gene: TRBV11-2
d_gene: TRBD1
j_gene: TRBJ2-7
CDR3nt: TGTGCCAGCAGCTGGGACAGGGTAAGGGGGGAGCAGTACTTC
CDR3aa: CASSWDRVRGEQYF

len: 15
abundance: -
v_gene: TRBV18
d_gene: -
j_gene: TRBJ2-1
CDR3nt: TGTGCCAGCTCACCGGACAGGACTACTTACAATGAGCAGTTCTTC
CDR3aa: CASSPDRTTYNEQFF

len: 17
abundance: few
v_gene: TRBV15
d_gene: -
j_gene: TRBJ2-7
CDR3nt: TGTGCCACCAGCAGAGCCGCCGGGACCGAGTACTCCTACGAGCAGTACTTC
CDR3aa: CATSRAAGTEYSYEQYF

len: 13
abundance: few
v_gene: TRBV10-3
d_gene: -
j_gene: TRBJ1-3
CDR3nt: TGTGCCATCACCGGCGGGGGACGAAACACCATATATTTT
CDR3aa: CAITGGGRNTIYF

len: 15
abundance: -
v_gene: TRBV7-9
d_gene: -
j_gene: TRBJ1-3
CDR3nt: TGTGCCAGCAGCTTAGTATCGGGGAATGGAAACACCATATATTTT
CDR3aa: CASSLVSGNGNTIYF

len: 14
abundance: many
v_gene: TRBV18
d_gene: TRBD1
j_gene: TRBJ2-3
CDR3nt: TGTGCCAGCTCCCAAACAGGGGGCACAGATACGCAGTATTTT
CDR3aa: CASSQTGGTDTQYF

len: 15
abundance: -
v_gene: TRBV28
d_gene: -
j_gene: TRBJ2-1
CDR3nt: TGTGCCAGCAGTCCTCGGGACCCTCGCACACATGAGCAGTTCTTC
CDR3aa: CASSPRDPRTHEQFF

len: 14
abundance: -
v_gene: TRBV7-8
d_gene: -
j_gene: TRBJ1-1
CDR3nt: TGTGCCAGCAGCCGCGGAAACCTGAACACTGAAGCTTTCTTT
CDR3aa: CASSRGNLNTEAFF

len: 16
abundance: -
v_gene: TRBV15
d_gene: TRBD1
j_gene: TRBJ1-6
CDR3nt: TGTGCCACCAGCAGGGGACAGGGCTCATATAATTCACCCCTCCACTTT
CDR3aa: CATSRGQGSYNSPLHF

len: 14
abundance: -
v_gene: TRBV10-3
d_gene: -
j_gene: TRBJ1-5
CDR3nt: TGTGCCATCAGTGGAGGGGGGAACAATCAGCCCCAGCATTTT
CDR3aa: CAISGGGNNQPQHF

len: 13
abundance: -
v_gene: TRBV7-6
d_gene: -
j_gene: TRBJ2-7
CDR3nt: TGTGCCAGCAGCCCTTATCCCGCGGGAGAGCAGTACTTC
CDR3aa: CASSPYPAGEQYF

len: 14
abundance: few
v_gene: TRBV6-5
d_gene: -
j_gene: TRBJ1-2
CDR3nt: TGTGCCAGCAGTAGGGTTGGAGCCTTGGAGGGCTACACCTTC
CDR3aa: CASSRVGALEGYTF

len: 15
abundance: -
v_gene: TRBV12-3/TRBV12-4
d_gene: -
j_gene: TRBJ1-5
CDR3nt: TGTGCCAGCAGTTTTCGGGGAAGGGGCAATCAGCCCCAGCATTTT
CDR3aa: CASSFRGRGNQPQHF

len: 14
abundance: few
v_gene: TRBV5-1
d_gene: TRBD1
j_gene: TRBJ2-7
CDR3nt: TGCGCCAGCAGTAATCCGGGACAGGGCCGCGAGCAGTACTTC
CDR3aa: CASSNPGQGREQYF

len: 15
abundance: many
v_gene: TRBV7-6
d_gene: TRBD1
j_gene: TRBJ2-7
CDR3nt: TGTGCCAGCAGCTTAGGACAGGGGGCACCCTACGAGCAGTACTTC
CDR3aa: CASSLGQGAPYEQYF

len: 15
abundance: -
v_gene: TRBV20-1
d_gene: -
j_gene: TRBJ1-6
CDR3nt: TGCAGTGCTAGAACCTGGAGTGGCCTTAATTCACCCCTCCACTTT
CDR3aa: CSARTWSGLNSPLHF

len: 13
abundance: -
v_gene: TRBV4-3
d_gene: -
j_gene: TRBJ1-2
CDR3nt: TGCGCCAGCAGCCAGATGACAAGCTATGGCTACACCTTC
CDR3aa: CASSQMTSYGYTF

len: 19
abundance: -
v_gene: TRBV2
d_gene: -
j_gene: TRBJ2-3
CDR3nt: TGTGCCAGCAGTGGCCTCGGGGTTAATCGGAGGCGAAGCACAGATACGCAGTATTTT
CDR3aa: CASSGLGVNRRRSTDTQYF

len: 11
abundance: few
v_gene: TRBV12-3/TRBV12-4
d_gene: TRBD1
j_gene: TRBJ2-3
CDR3nt: TGTGCCAGCAGCCGGACAGGGGTTCGGTATTTT
CDR3aa: CASSRTGVRYF

len: 12
abundance: -
v_gene: TRBV3-1
d_gene: -
j_gene: TRBJ2-2
CDR3nt: TGTGCCAGCAGCCAAGTTCCCGGGGAGCTGTTTTTT
CDR3aa: CASSQVPGELFF

len: 19
abundance: -
v_gene: TRBV5-4
d_gene: -
j_gene: TRBJ2-6
CDR3nt: TGTGCCAGCAGCGGACCCCTTGGACCTCTGAGTTCTGGGGCCAACGTCCTGACTTTC
CDR3aa: CASSGPLGPLSSGANVLTF

len: 13
abundance: many
v_gene: TRBV20-1
d_gene: -
j_gene: TRBJ2-6
CDR3nt: TGCAGTGCTAGAGTCTCTGGGGCCAACGTCCTGACTTTC
CDR3aa: CSARVSGANVLTF

len: 15
abundance: -
v_gene: TRBV20-1
d_gene: -
j_gene: TRBJ1-6
CDR3nt: TGCAGTGCTAGAGTACTTAAAACGGGGGATTCACCCCTCCACTTT
CDR3aa: CSARVLKTGDSPLHF

len: 17
abundance: few
v_gene: TRBV20-1
d_gene: TRBD1
j_gene: TRBJ1-5
CDR3nt: TGCAGTGCTAGAGCGGATCGGGGACAGGGGCGAAATCAGCCCCAGCATTTT
CDR3aa: CSARADRGQGRNQPQHF

len: 12
abundance: -
v_gene: TRBV30
d_gene: -
j_gene: TRBJ1-2
CDR3nt: TGTGCCTGGAGCGCGGGGGGGTATGGCTACACCTTC
CDR3aa: CAWSAGGYGYTF

len: 14
abundance: many
v_gene: TRBV7-6
d_gene: -
j_gene: TRBJ2-2
CDR3nt: TGTGCCAGCACTACTAACCCGAACACCGGGGAGCTGTTTTTT
CDR3aa: CASTTNPNTGELFF

len: 18
abundance: few
v_gene: TRBV10-3
d_gene: TRBD2
j_gene: TRBJ2-7
CDR3nt: TGTGCCATCAGTGAGTCTTTAGGACTAGCGGGAGCATCCTACGAGCAGTACTTC
CDR3aa: CAISESLGLAGASYEQYF

len: 18
abundance: few
v_gene: TRBV7-2
d_gene: TRBD2
j_gene: TRBJ2-3
CDR3nt: TGTGCCAGCAGCTTAGTGTCTAGCGGTTCTGAGCCTTTAGATACGCAGTATTTT
CDR3aa: CASSLVSSGSEPLDTQYF

len: 13
abundance: many
v_gene: TRBV29-1
d_gene: TRBD1
j_gene: TRBJ2-7
CDR3nt: TGCAGCGTTGAAGGGACAGGGGGGTACGAGCAGTACTTC
CDR3aa: CSVEGTGGYEQYF

len: 13
abundance: -
v_gene: TRBV11-2
d_gene: -
j_gene: TRBJ1-6
CDR3nt: TGTGCCAGCAGCCCCACCTATAATTCACCCCTCCACTTT
CDR3aa: CASSPTYNSPLHF

len: 14
abundance: few
v_gene: TRBV6-5
d_gene: -
j_gene: TRBJ2-2
CDR3nt: TGTGCCAGCAGTAGATCTAGGGGCACCGGGGAGCTGTTTTTT
CDR3aa: CASSRSRGTGELFF

len: 15
abundance: few
v_gene: TRBV6-5
d_gene: -
j_gene: TRBJ2-7
CDR3nt: TGTGCCAGCAGGCCCCCCCAGGCCAGCTCCTACGAGCAGTACTTC
CDR3aa: CASRPPQASSYEQYF

len: 15
abundance: many
v_gene: TRBV5-4
d_gene: -
j_gene: TRBJ2-2
CDR3nt: TGTGCCAGCAGCTTGAGGCTAGGCTCCACCGGGGAGCTGTTTTTT
CDR3aa: CASSLRLGSTGELFF

len: 18
abundance: -
v_gene: TRBV5-1
d_gene: -
j_gene: TRBJ2-3
CDR3nt: TGCGCCAGCAGCTCCAGGGTTCTAGGGGGAGGAAGCACAGATACGCAGTATTTT
CDR3aa: CASSSRVLGGGSTDTQYF

len: 16
abundance: -
v_gene: TRBV19
d_gene: -
j_gene: TRBJ2-1
CDR3nt: TGTGCCAGCTCAGGAGTCGGTAAGAGCTCCTACAATGAGCAGTTCTTC
CDR3aa: CASSGVGKSSYNEQFF

len: 15
abundance: -
v_gene: TRBV28
d_gene: -
j_gene: TRBJ2-7
CDR3nt: TGTGCCAGCAGTTTAGATGGGGGCGCTTCCTACGAGCAGTACTTC
CDR3aa: CASSLDGGASYEQYF

len: 15
abundance: -
v_gene: TRBV28
d_gene: -
j_gene: TRBJ2-1
CDR3nt: TGTGCCACAACCGCGGAGGCAGCCTCCTACAATGAGCAGTTCTTC
CDR3aa: CATTAEAASYNEQFF

len: 11
abundance: few
v_gene: TRBV20-1
d_gene: -
j_gene: TRBJ2-7
CDR3nt: TGCAGTGCTATGGGGGTAAGCGAGCAGTACTTC
CDR3aa: CSAMGVSEQYF